One and the same sample provided the 18 T cell receptor beta chains below, sequenced in a study of shared clonotypes between healthy human individuals. Data came from immunoSEQ multiplex PCR; TCRdb stores just in-frame clones and leaves some out. The sample includes 2 million or so clones, around 95% of them seen just once. Sequenced sample: naive CD4+ T cells sorted from blood. Subset defined: CD45RA+ positively selected. The receptors were sampled from a man younger than 30 in good health.

V usage is TRBV29-1 and J usage is TRBJ2-2; TRBD1 agrees at 10 bases. The CDR3 is 14 amino acids. The V gene end was trimmed by 7 bases and the J gene end by 4 bases; junction bases not matched to a gene: 6. The germline CDR1 and CDR2 sequences are SQVTM and ANQGSEA. CDR3 DNA: TGCAGCGGATTAGGGACAGGGGTCACCGGGGAGCTGTTTTTT. It translates to CSGLGTGVTGELFF.

The table lists this clone with a count of one. This chain connects TRBV2 to TRBJ1-5, with D hard to call. Trimming pared 5 bases from V and 1 base from J, leaving 12 bases between. The CDR3 runs to 15 residues. Germline V CDR1 and CDR2: SNHLY, FYNNEI. The CDR3 sequence: CASSLEKGSNQPQHF. The CDR3 DNA reads as TGTGCCAGCAGTTTAGAAAAGGGAAGCAATCAGCCCCAGCATTTT.

The rearrangement uses TRBV15 and TRBJ2-1; no clear D. Germline V CDR1 and CDR2: LNHNV, YYDKDF (reference sequence). Trimming removed 0 bases at V and 6 bases at J, with 15 bases between. The CDR3 sequence is 16 residues long. The CDR3 nucleotides read TGTGCCACCAGCAGAGAGGCCCCGGGTATGGCCAATGAGCAGTTCTTC. Amino acids: CATSREAPGMANEQFF. The complete variable domain, with remaining parts taken from reference TRBV15 and TRBJ2-1, reads DAMVIQNPRYQVTQFGKPVTLSCSQTLNHNVMYWYQQKSSQAPKLLFHYYDKDFNNEADTPDNFQSRRPNTSFCFLDIRSPGLGDTAMYLCATSREAPGMANEQFFGPGTRLTVL.

This chain links TRBV6-5 with TRBJ1-2; 8 positions match TRBD1. Trimming took 6 bases from V and 0 from J; bases not matched to a gene: 6. The CDR3 is 15 residues long. In germline, CDR1 is MNHEY, CDR2 SVGAGI. CDR3 nucleotides: TGTGCCAGCAGCGACAGGGGATTCACTAACTATGGCTACACCTTC. Translation: CASSDRGFTNYGYTF.

The chain recombines TRBV7-3 with TRBJ2-4, with a possible D match to TRBD2 (5 bases). The germline gives CDR1 SGHTA, CDR2 FQGTGA. Deletions cut 2 bases from V and 0 bases from J, with 20 bases between. The CDR3 runs to 19 residues. The CDR3 DNA reads as TGTGCCAGCAGCTTATTGGGAGAGAGGACGATCCTAGCCAAAAACATTCAGTACTTC. This translates into CASSLLGERTILAKNIQYF.

V and J are TRBV19 and TRBJ1-1; D possibly corresponds to TRBD1 (6 bases). Germline assignment: CDR1 LNHDA and CDR2 SQIVND (reference sequence). V was shortened by 3 bases and J by 5 bases, with 13 bases between the two germline ends. The CDR3 extends over 14 amino acids. DNA for the CDR3: TGTGCCAGTAGTATGACAGGCCCCGGGACTGAAGCTTTCTTT. Translating it yields CASSMTGPGTEAFF. Supplemented by reference TRBV19 and TRBJ1-1, the full variable domain reads DGGITQSPKYLFRKEGQNVTLSCEQNLNHDAMYWYRQDPGQGLRLIYYSQIVNDFQKGDIAEGYSVSREKKESFPLTVTSAQKNPTAFYLCASSMTGPGTEAFFGQGTRLTVV.

This sequence joins TRBV29-1 and TRBJ2-7; 11 bases align to TRBD2. The junction had 10 bases not matched to a gene; V was cut back by 4 bases and J by 5 bases. The CDR3 consists of 15 residues. Germline V lookup: CDR1 SQVTM, CDR2 ANQGSEA. The CDR3, as DNA: TGCAGCGTTGCACCCCGACTAGCGGGATTGAACGAGCAGTACTTC. Its translation is CSVAPRLAGLNEQYF.

This clone was seen only once. This rearrangement joins TRBV5-5 to TRBJ2-2; D gene ambiguous. Looked up from germline, CDR1 is SGHKS and CDR2 is YYEKEE (reference sequence). This CDR3 region has 14 residues. V lost 1 base, J lost 3 bases, and 7 bases lay in between. The CDR3 protein is CASSLRADTGELFF. CDR3 nucleotides: TGTGCCAGCAGCTTGCGGGCGGACACCGGGGAGCTGTTTTTT.

V gene TRBV10-3 combines with J gene TRBJ2-1, with 11 bases that match TRBD2. The CDR3 is 13 residues long. V was clipped by 10 bases and J by 8 bases; unmatched bases: 7. The germline V gene encodes CDR1 ENHRY and CDR2 SYGVKD. The CDR3 DNA is TGTGCCACCATGACTAGCGGGACATATGAGCAGTTCTTC. Its translation is CATMTSGTYEQFF.

Of note for this clone: The sample contains more than one DNA sequence encoding this CDR3. The DNA for the CDR3 is TGTGCCAGCAGCTTAACGGGAGGCAATCAGCCCCAGCATTTT. Protein product: CASSLTGGNQPQHF. The V and J genes are TRBV7-2 and TRBJ1-5; no definite D call. The CDR3 length is 14 residues. CDR1 is SGHTA and CDR2 is FQGNSA in the germline V gene. V lost 2 bases and J 2 bases, leaving 7 bases between the germline ends.

In the case of this clone: The identical CDR3 is also encoded by other nucleotide sequences in the sample. The chain joins TRBV6-5 to TRBJ2-5, with D possibly being TRBD2 (5 bases). The CDR3 spans 12 residues. V lost 2 bases, J lost 7 bases, and 8 bases lay in between. Looked up from germline, CDR1 is MNHEY and CDR2 is SVGAGI. This chain's CDR3 is CASSYGGGTQYF. The CDR3 bases are TGTGCCAGCAGTTACGGAGGCGGGACCCAGTACTTC.

The gene calls are TRBV2 and TRBJ1-2; D is unresolved. The length of the CDR3 is 12 residues. Germline lookup yields CDR1 SNHLY and CDR2 FYNNEI. V was trimmed by 1 base and J by 7 bases, leaving 7 bases between them. The CDR3 here is CASSEERTGYTF. Written as DNA, the CDR3 is TGTGCCAGCAGTGAAGAGAGGACTGGCTACACCTTC.

Only a few counts were recorded for this clone. V gene TRBV6-1 combines with J gene TRBJ1-6; a possible D gene is TRBD1 (5 bases). Trimming removed 6 bases from V and 5 bases from J, with 11 bases in between. From germline, CDR1 is MNHNS and CDR2 SASEGT. The CDR3 spans 14 residues. CDR3: CASRSGLNNSPLHF. The CDR3 nucleotides read TGTGCCAGCAGGTCGGGGCTGAATAATTCACCCCTCCACTTT.

The chain employs TRBV21-1 and TRBJ1-3. TRBV21-1 is noted as a pseudogene. The CDR3 sequence is 12 residues long. The CDR3 DNA reads TGTGCCAGCACCCCGGCGGGAAACACCATATATTTT. This translates into CASTPAGNTIYF.

The chain joins TRBV18 to TRBJ1-3, with 9 positions matching TRBD1. J gave up 4 bases and V 5 bases, and 9 bases lay outside the gene matches. CDR3 length equals 16 residues. Germline CDR1 KGHSH, CDR2 LQKENI. Here the CDR3 DNA reads TGTGCCAGCTCAAGCATACAGGGGGCGCGAGGAAACACCATATATTTT. It translates to CASSSIQGARGNTIYF.

V usage is TRBV20-1 and J usage is TRBJ1-1, with D unresolved. V lost 1 base, J lost 8 bases, and 8 bases lay in between. Per germline, CDR1 DFQATT and CDR2 SNEGSKA (reference sequence). This CDR3 region has 11 residues. The CDR3 here is CSARVNGEAFF. The CDR3 DNA follows: TGCAGTGCTAGAGTAAACGGGGAAGCTTTCTTT.

V usage is TRBV7-9 and J usage is TRBJ1-1; D is uncertain. The CDR3 length is 13 residues. The V gene's germline CDR1 is SEHNR and CDR2 FQNEAQ (reference sequence). Trimming took off 8 bases at V and 0 bases at J, with 10 bases between the two ends. CDR3 sequence: CASRASVNTEAFF. For the CDR3, the DNA is TGTGCCAGCCGGGCCAGCGTGAACACTGAAGCTTTCTTT.

The chain uses TRBV28 and TRBJ2-4; D is perhaps TRBD1 (5 bases). The CDR3 sequence is 15 residues long. V shed 2 bases and J shed 4 bases, with 12 bases lying between them. Looked up from germline, CDR1 is MDHEN and CDR2 is SYDVKM. Here the CDR3 DNA reads TGTGCCAGCAGTTTAAGGGGATATGCAAAAAACATTCAGTACTTC. It translates to CASSLRGYAKNIQYF. The complete variable domain, with remaining parts taken from reference TRBV28 and TRBJ2-4, reads DVKVTQSSRYLVKRTGEKVFLECVQDMDHENMFWYRQDPGLGLRLIYFSYDVKMKEKGDIPEGYSVSREKKERFSLILESASTNQTSMYLCASSLRGYAKNIQYFGAGTRLSVL.